The rows below give T cell receptor beta chains drawn from one sample of a study of vaccination effects on CD4 cells after COVID-19. Their cognate antigens are unknown. Libraries were prepared by immunoSEQ multiplex PCR; TCRdb keeps only in-frame clonotypes and omits some of them. The sample shows roughly 33,000 clones, 73% of them seen only once. Sample: CD4+ T cells from PBMCs cultured with HCoV-OC43 spike peptides, taken before COVID-19 vaccination. These receptors came from a human donor who received a COVID-19 vaccine. The CDR3 runs from the conserved cysteine through the conserved F or W. The D gene is left open where the match is weak. Clone size is not always given. Where it is, it says once, few, many or a class for expanded clones.

clone size: NA
J gene: TRBJ2-5
V gene: TRBV7-2
D gene: NA
CDR3 DNA: TGTGCCAGCAGCTCCCGGGTCCAAGAGACCCAGTACTTC
CDR3 protein: CASSSRVQETQYF

clone size: NA
J gene: TRBJ1-5
V gene: TRBV7-2
D gene: NA
CDR3 DNA: TGTGCCAGCAGCTACCTTGGGGGGGAGGATCAGCCCCAGCATTTT
CDR3 protein: CASSYLGGEDQPQHF

clone size: NA
J gene: TRBJ1-2
V gene: TRBV5-1
D gene: NA
CDR3 DNA: TGCGCCAGCAGCCCAACCCCGACCCCGAGGAACTATGGCTACACCTTC
CDR3 protein: CASSPTPTPRNYGYTF

clone size: NA
J gene: TRBJ1-4
V gene: TRBV27
D gene: NA
CDR3 DNA: TGTGCCAGCAGTCCAAGAACAACTAATGAAAAACTGTTTTTT
CDR3 protein: CASSPRTTNEKLFF

clone size: NA
J gene: TRBJ2-2
V gene: TRBV7-6
D gene: TRBD1
CDR3 DNA: TGTGCCAGCAGCTCGTTATCCGGGACAGGGCCCGGGGAGCTGTTTTTT
CDR3 protein: CASSSLSGTGPGELFF

clone size: NA
J gene: TRBJ1-1
V gene: TRBV5-1
D gene: NA
CDR3 DNA: TGCGCCAGCAGAATGGACCATGGGTCCACTGAAGCTTTCTTT
CDR3 protein: CASRMDHGSTEAFF

clone size: NA
J gene: TRBJ1-2
V gene: TRBV7-9
D gene: TRBD1
CDR3 DNA: TGTGCCGGCGCACAGGGGGCTGATGGCTACACCTTC
CDR3 protein: CAGAQGADGYTF

clone size: NA
J gene: TRBJ2-2
V gene: TRBV5-1
D gene: NA
CDR3 DNA: TGCGCCAGCAGCCCAGCGTTACCTTACACCGGGGAGCTGTTTTTT
CDR3 protein: CASSPALPYTGELFF

clone size: NA
J gene: TRBJ1-5
V gene: TRBV28
D gene: NA
CDR3 DNA: TGTGCCACCGAGGGCAGCCCCAATCAGCCCCAGCATTTT
CDR3 protein: CATEGSPNQPQHF

clone size: NA
J gene: TRBJ1-5
V gene: TRBV28
D gene: NA
CDR3 DNA: TGTGCCAGCTGGGGGGCGCGCAATCAGCCCCAGCATTTT
CDR3 protein: CASWGARNQPQHF

clone size: few
J gene: TRBJ2-2
V gene: TRBV2
D gene: NA
CDR3 DNA: TGTGCCAGCAGTGAAGTGGACCGGGAAACCGGGGAGCTGTTTTTT
CDR3 protein: CASSEVDRETGELFF